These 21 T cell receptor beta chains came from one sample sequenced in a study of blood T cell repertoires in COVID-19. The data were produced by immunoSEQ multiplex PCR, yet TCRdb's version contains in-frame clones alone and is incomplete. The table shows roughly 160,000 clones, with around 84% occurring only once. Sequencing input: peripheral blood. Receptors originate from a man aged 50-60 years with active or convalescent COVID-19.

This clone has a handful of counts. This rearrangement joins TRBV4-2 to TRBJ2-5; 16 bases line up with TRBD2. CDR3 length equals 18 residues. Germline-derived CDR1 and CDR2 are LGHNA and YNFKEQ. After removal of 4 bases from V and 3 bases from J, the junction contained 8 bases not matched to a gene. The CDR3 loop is CASSPLLGTSGREETQYF. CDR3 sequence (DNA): TGTGCCAGCAGCCCGCTCCTAGGGACTAGCGGGAGGGAAGAGACCCAGTACTTC.

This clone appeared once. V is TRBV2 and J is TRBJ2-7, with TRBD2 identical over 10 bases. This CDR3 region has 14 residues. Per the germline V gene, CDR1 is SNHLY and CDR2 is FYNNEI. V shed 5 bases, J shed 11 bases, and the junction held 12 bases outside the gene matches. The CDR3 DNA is TGTGCCAGCAGTCCGAATTCGAGCGGGAGGGTAAAGTACTTC. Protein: CASSPNSSGRVKYF.

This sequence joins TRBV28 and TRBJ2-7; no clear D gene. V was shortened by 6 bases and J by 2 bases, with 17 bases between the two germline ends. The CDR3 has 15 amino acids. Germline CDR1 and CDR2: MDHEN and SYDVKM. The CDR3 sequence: CASSQWWQVAYEQYF. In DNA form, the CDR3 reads TGTGCCAGCAGCCAATGGTGGCAGGTAGCCTACGAGCAGTACTTC.

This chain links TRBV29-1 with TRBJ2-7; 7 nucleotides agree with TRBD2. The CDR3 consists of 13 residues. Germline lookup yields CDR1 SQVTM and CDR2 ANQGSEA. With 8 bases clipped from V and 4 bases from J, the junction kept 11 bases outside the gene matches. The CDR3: CSSGEGRGYEQYF. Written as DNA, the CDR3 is TGCAGCTCCGGGGAGGGGCGCGGATACGAGCAGTACTTC.

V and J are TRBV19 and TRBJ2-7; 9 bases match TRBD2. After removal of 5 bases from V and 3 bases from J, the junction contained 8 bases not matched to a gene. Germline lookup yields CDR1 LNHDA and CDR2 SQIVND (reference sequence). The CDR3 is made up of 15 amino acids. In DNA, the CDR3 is TGTGCCAGTAGTTCCTCTAGCGGGAACCTCTACGAGCAGTACTTC. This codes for CASSSSSGNLYEQYF.

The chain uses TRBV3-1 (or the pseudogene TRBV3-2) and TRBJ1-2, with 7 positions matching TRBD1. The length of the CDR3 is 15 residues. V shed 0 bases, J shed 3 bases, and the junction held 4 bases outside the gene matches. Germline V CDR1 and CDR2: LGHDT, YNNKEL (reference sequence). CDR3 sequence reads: CASSQEGQSYYGYTF. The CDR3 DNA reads TGTGCCAGCAGCCAAGAGGGACAGAGCTACTATGGCTACACCTTC.

DNA for the CDR3: TGTGCCAGCAGTTACTCGCAGGGTGGGTTGGCTGAAGCTTTCTTT. As protein: CASSYSQGGLAEAFF. The rearrangement links TRBV6-5 to TRBJ1-1; possibly TRBD1 for D (5 bases). The CDR3 runs to 15 residues. Trimming took off 0 bases at V and 6 bases at J, with 14 bases between the two ends. Germline CDR1 is MNHEY and CDR2 is SVGAGI.

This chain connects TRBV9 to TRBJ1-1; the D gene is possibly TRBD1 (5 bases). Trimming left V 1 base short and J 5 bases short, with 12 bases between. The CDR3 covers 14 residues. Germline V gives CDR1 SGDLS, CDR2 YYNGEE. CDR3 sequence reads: CASSVHAKGTEAFF. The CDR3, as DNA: TGTGCCAGCAGCGTACACGCCAAGGGGACTGAAGCTTTCTTT.

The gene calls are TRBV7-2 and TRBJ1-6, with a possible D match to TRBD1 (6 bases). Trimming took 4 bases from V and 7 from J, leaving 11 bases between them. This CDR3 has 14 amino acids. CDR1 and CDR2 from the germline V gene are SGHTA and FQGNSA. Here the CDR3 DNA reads TGTGCCAGCAGCTCCAGGGGTAGAAATTCACCCCTCCACTTT. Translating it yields CASSSRGRNSPLHF.

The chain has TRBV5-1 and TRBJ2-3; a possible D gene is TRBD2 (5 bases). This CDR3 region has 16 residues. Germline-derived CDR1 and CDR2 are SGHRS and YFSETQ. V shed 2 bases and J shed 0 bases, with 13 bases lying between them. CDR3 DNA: TGCGCCAGCAGCTTTAGTCCTAGCCTAAGCACAGATACGCAGTATTTT. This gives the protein CASSFSPSLSTDTQYF.

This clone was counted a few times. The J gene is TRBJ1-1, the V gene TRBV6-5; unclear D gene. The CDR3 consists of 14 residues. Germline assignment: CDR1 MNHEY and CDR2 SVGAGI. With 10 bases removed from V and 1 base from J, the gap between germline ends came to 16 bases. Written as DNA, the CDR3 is TGTGCCACCTCGCGGGCATGGACGAACACTGAAGCTTTCTTT. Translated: CATSRAWTNTEAFF.

CDR3 sequence reads: CASSVAPSYEQYF. CDR3 DNA: TGTGCCAGCAGCGTAGCCCCTTCCTACGAGCAGTACTTC. The genes are TRBV9 and TRBJ2-7; unclear D gene. Germline V gene data show CDR1 as SGDLS and CDR2 as YYNGEE. Deletions cut 0 bases from V and 1 base from J, with 5 bases between. The CDR3 spans 13 residues.

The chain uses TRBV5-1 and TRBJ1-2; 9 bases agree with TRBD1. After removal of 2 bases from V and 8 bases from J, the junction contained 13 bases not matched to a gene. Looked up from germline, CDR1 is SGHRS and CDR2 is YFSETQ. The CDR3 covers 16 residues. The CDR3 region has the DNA TGCGCCAGCAGCTTCACGCTCGGGACAGGGAATGAGGGCTACACCTTC. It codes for CASSFTLGTGNEGYTF.

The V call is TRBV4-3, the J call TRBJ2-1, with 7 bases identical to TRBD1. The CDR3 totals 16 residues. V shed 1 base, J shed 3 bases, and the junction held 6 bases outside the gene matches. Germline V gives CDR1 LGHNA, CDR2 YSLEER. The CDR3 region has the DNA TGCGCCAGCAGCCAAGGAACAGGGGCCTTCTACAATGAGCAGTTCTTC. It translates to CASSQGTGAFYNEQFF.

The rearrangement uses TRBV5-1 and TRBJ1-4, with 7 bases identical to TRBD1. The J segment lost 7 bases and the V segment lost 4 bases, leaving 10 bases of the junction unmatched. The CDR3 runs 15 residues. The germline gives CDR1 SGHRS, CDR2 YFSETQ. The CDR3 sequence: CASSDLTGDSEKLFF. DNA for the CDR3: TGCGCCAGCAGCGACCTTACAGGGGACAGTGAAAAACTGTTTTTT. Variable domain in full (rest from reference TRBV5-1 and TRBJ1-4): KAGVTQTPRYLIKTRGQQVTLSCSPISGHRSVSWYQQTPGQGLQFLFEYFSETQRNKGNFPGRFSGRQFSNSRSEMNVSTLELGDSALYLCASSDLTGDSEKLFFGSGTQLSVL.

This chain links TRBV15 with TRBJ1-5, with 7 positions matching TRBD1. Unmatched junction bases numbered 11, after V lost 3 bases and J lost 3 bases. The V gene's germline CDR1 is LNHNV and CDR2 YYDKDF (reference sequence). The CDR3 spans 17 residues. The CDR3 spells CATSSDLRQGDNQPQHF. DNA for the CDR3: TGTGCCACCAGCAGTGACTTGAGGCAGGGGGACAATCAGCCCCAGCATTTT.

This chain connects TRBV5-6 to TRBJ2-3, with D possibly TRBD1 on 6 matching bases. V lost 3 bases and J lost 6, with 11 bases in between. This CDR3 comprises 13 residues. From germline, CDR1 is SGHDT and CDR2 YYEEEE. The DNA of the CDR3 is TGTGCCAGCAGCTCACAGGGAACTGATACGCAGTATTTT. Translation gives CASSSQGTDTQYF.

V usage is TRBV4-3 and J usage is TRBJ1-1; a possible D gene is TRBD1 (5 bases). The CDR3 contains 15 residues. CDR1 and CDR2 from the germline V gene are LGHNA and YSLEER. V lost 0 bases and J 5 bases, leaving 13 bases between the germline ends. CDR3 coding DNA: TGCGCCAGCAGCCAAGATCGATGGGGGGGTACTGAAGCTTTCTTT. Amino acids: CASSQDRWGGTEAFF.

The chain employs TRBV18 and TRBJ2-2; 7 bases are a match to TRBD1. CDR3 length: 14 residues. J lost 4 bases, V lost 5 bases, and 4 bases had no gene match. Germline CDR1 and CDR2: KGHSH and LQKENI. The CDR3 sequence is CASSSGQSTGELFF. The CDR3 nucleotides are TGTGCCAGCTCATCGGGACAGTCCACCGGGGAGCTGTTTTTT.

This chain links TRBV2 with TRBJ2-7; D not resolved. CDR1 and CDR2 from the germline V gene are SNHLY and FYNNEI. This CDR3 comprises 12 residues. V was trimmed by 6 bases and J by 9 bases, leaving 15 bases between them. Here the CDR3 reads CASRRSQFGQYF. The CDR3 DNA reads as TGTGCCAGCAGAAGGAGTCAGTTCGGGCAGTACTTC.

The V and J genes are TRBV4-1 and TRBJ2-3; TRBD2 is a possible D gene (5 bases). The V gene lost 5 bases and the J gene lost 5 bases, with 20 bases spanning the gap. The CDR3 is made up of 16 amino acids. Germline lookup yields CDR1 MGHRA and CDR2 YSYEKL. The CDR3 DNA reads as TGCGCCAGCAGCAGAAGGGTAAGGTCACGGGGAGATACGCAGTATTTT. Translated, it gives CASSRRVRSRGDTQYF.